These 27 T cell receptor beta chains were all obtained from the same sample, sequenced in a study of circulating CD8 cells and anti-PD-1 response in melanoma. The QIAseq Immune Repertoire TCR panel built the libraries from roughly 15 ng of total RNA. TCRdb itself ran the reads through MiXCR, one entry per CDR3 protein. The sample shows about 130 distinct CDR3 sequences, about a fifth of them seen only once. Sorting of live CD3+CD8+TCRalphabeta+ cells by PD-1 and/or TIGIT gave four subsets. The sample here was CD8+ T cells from PBMCs, taken at baseline or after one month of anti-PD-1 therapy (not recorded which). These receptor sequences come from a human donor with melanoma.

This clonotype is deemed medium-sized. CDR3 nucleotides: TGTGCCAGCAGCCCCACGGGAACACCTAATGAAAAACTGTTTTTT. Encoded protein: CASSPTGTPNEKLFF. The V and J genes are TRBV7-9 and TRBJ1-4; D not certain. V was clipped by 5 bases and J by 3 bases, with 13 bases between them. This CDR3 contains 15 residues. From germline, CDR1 is SEHNR and CDR2 FQNEAQ (reference sequence). The full variable domain, in which reference TRBV7-9 and TRBJ1-4 provide the parts outside the CDR3, is DTGVSQNPRHKITKRGQNVTFRCDPISEHNRLYWYRQTLGQGPEFLTYFQNEAQLEKSRLLSDRFSAERPKGSFSTLEIQRTEQGDSAMYLCASSPTGTPNEKLFFGSGTQLSVL.

Judged by abundance, this clonotype is large. This sequence joins TRBV28 and TRBJ2-7; D is uncertain. Trimming took off 4 bases at V and 2 bases at J, with 3 bases between the two ends. Germline V gives CDR1 MDHEN, CDR2 SYDVKM. The CDR3 is 11 residues long. The CDR3 loop is CASSWAYEQYF. The DNA of the CDR3 is TGTGCCAGCAGTTGGGCCTACGAGCAGTACTTC. The full variable domain, in which reference TRBV28 and TRBJ2-7 provide the parts outside the CDR3, is DVKVTQSSRYLVKRTGEKVFLECVQDMDHENMFWYRQDPGLGLRLIYFSYDVKMKEKGDIPEGYSVSREKKERFSLILESASTNQTSMYLCASSWAYEQYFGPGTRLTVT.

Judged by abundance, this clonotype is hyperexpanded. The rearrangement uses TRBV20-1 and TRBJ2-7, with 8 nucleotides matching TRBD1. Germline trimming cut 0 bases from V and 3 bases from J; bases unmatched to any gene: 4. Germline CDR1 DFQATT, CDR2 SNEGSKA (reference sequence). This CDR3 has 14 amino acids. The chain's CDR3 is CSARDAGGHYEQYF. In DNA form, the CDR3 reads TGCAGTGCTAGAGACGCAGGGGGCCACTACGAGCAGTACTTC.

This clonotype is deemed large. This chain uses TRBV25-1 with TRBJ2-1; a possible D gene is TRBD2 (6 bases). Germline CDR1 reads MGHDK; CDR2 reads SYGVNS. V was shortened by 7 bases and J by 7 bases, with 14 bases between the two germline ends. The CDR3 is made up of 13 amino acids. The DNA for the CDR3 is TGTGCCAGCATGGAGGGGTGGGGGAATGAGCAGTTCTTC. Its protein is CASMEGWGNEQFF.

V usage is TRBV2 and J usage is TRBJ2-7, with TRBD2 identical over 8 bases. This CDR3 has 16 residues. Germline CDR1 reads SNHLY; CDR2 reads FYNNEI. Trimming cost V 4 bases and J 3 bases; bases outside gene matches: 11. The DNA of the CDR3 is TGTGCCAGCAGTGGAGGATTGGCCAGCGGGGGCTACGAGCAGTACTTC. Its translation: CASSGGLASGGYEQYF.

This clonotype is judged large (0.1 to 1%). The chain employs TRBV28 and TRBJ1-1, with a weak D call TRBD1 (5 bases). CDR1 is MDHEN and CDR2 is SYDVKM in the germline V gene. The CDR3 loop spans 14 amino acids. V was cut by 7 bases and J by 6 bases, with 18 bases left in between. The CDR3 loop is CASTLRGYYPEAFF. The CDR3 DNA follows: TGTGCCAGCACGCTTCGGGGGTACTACCCTGAAGCTTTCTTT.

This clonotype ranks as hyperexpanded. The rearrangement links TRBV7-3 to TRBJ2-2; TRBD2 is a possible D gene (6 bases). CDR1 and CDR2 from the germline V gene are SGHTA and FQGTGA. The CDR3 totals 15 residues. V was trimmed by 5 bases and J by 4 bases, leaving 14 bases between them. CDR3 loop: CASSRLARGTGELFF. DNA for the CDR3: TGTGCCAGCAGCCGGCTAGCGAGAGGCACCGGGGAGCTGTTTTTT.

This clonotype is hyperexpanded in the sample. One junction end disagrees with the germline gene, perhaps due to a read error. The V gene is TRBV2, the J gene TRBJ1-5, with 12 bases lining up with TRBD1. This CDR3 region has 15 residues. The germline V gene has CDR1 SNHLY and CDR2 FYNNEI. CDR3 in amino acids: CASREGTGGFQPQHF. The CDR3 nucleotides read TGTGCCAGCAGGGAAGGGACAGGGGGCTTTCAGCCCCAGCATTTT.

The gene calls are TRBV4-2 and TRBJ2-7, with D perhaps TRBD2 (7 bases). Trimming removed 8 bases at V and 2 bases at J, with 16 bases between. This CDR3 is 14 amino acids long. Per the germline V gene, CDR1 is LGHNA and CDR2 is YNFKEQ. The CDR3 nucleotides are TGTGCCAGCGGGTACGGGGGGCCGACCTACGAGCAGTACTTC. Its translation is CASGYGGPTYEQYF.

The chain uses TRBV5-6 and TRBJ2-2, with 8 positions matching TRBD1. The V segment lost 0 bases and the J segment 3 bases; nucleotides outside the gene matches: 1. CDR3 length: 15 amino acids. The germline V gene encodes CDR1 SGHDT and CDR2 YYEEEE. The CDR3 coding sequence is TGTGCCAGCAGCTTGGTACAGGGGGACACCGGGGAGCTGTTTTTT. Translating gives CASSLVQGDTGELFF.

This clonotype is judged large. The genes are TRBV7-9 and TRBJ2-7; D could derive from TRBD1 or TRBD2 (5 bases each). V lost 1 base, J lost 2 bases, and 15 bases lay in between. The CDR3 is 16 residues long. In germline, CDR1 is SEHNR, CDR2 FQNEAQ (reference sequence). CDR3 residues: CASSLEGASRPYEQYF. Here the CDR3 DNA reads TGTGCCAGCAGCTTAGAAGGGGCTAGCAGACCCTACGAGCAGTACTTC.

This clonotype has a handful of counts. At one of its ends the junction is not consistent with the germline gene, which may arise from a read error. The chain has TRBV2 and TRBJ1-5; D is possibly TRBD1 (6 bases). This CDR3 contains 15 residues. Germline V gene lookup returns CDR1 SNHLY and CDR2 FYNNEI. CDR3 coding DNA: TGTGCCAGCAGGGAAGGGATGGGGGGCTTTCAGCCCCAGCATTTT. This gives the protein CASREGMGGFQPQHF.

V is TRBV4-1 and J is TRBJ2-2; D not resolved. Trimming stripped 1 base from V and 4 bases from J, with 1 base between. Germline V gives CDR1 MGHRA, CDR2 YSYEKL. The CDR3 is made up of 12 amino acids. In DNA, the CDR3 is TGCGCCAGCAGCCAAGTCACCGGGGAGCTGTTTTTT. Its translation: CASSQVTGELFF.

This clonotype qualifies as large. CDR3 protein: CASSPTTAAEQFF. CDR3 nucleotide sequence: TGTGCCAGCAGTCCCACGACTGCCGCGGAGCAGTTCTTC. The chain carries TRBV27 and TRBJ2-1; D gene unclear. This CDR3 spans 13 amino acids. Germline assignment: CDR1 MNHEY and CDR2 SMNVEV (reference sequence). With 5 bases removed from V and 10 bases from J, the gap between germline ends came to 15 bases.

Relative to its sample, this clonotype is large. The chain couples TRBV11-2 to TRBJ2-7; TRBD1 might be the D (6 bases). This CDR3 has 14 amino acids. The V gene lost 6 bases and the J gene lost 3 bases, with 15 bases spanning the gap. Germline lookup yields CDR1 SGHAT and CDR2 FQNNGV. The CDR3 nucleotides read TGTGCCAGCAGAGATCCGGGACAAGACTACGAGCAGTACTTC. This codes for CASRDPGQDYEQYF.

This clonotype turned up a few times. V and J are TRBV4-1 and TRBJ2-3; 8 bases match TRBD2. V trimming: 3 bases; J trimming: 4 bases; junction bases outside the gene matches: 3. The germline CDR1 and CDR2 sequences are MGHRA and YSYEKL. CDR3 length: 14 amino acids. CDR3 DNA: TGCGCCAGCAGCCACCGAGCGGGGGCAGATACGCAGTATTTT. It is translated as CASSHRAGADTQYF.

By sample share, this clonotype is large. This chain's CDR3 is CSATLLEFYNEQFF. CDR3 sequence (DNA): TGCAGTGCTACTCTACTAGAATTCTACAATGAGCAGTTCTTC. This sequence joins TRBV20-1 and TRBJ2-1; a weak D match, TRBD2 (5 bases). Germline V lookup: CDR1 DFQATT, CDR2 SNEGSKA (reference sequence). The CDR3 runs 14 residues. Trimming took off 4 bases at V and 3 bases at J, with 13 bases between the two ends.

By share, this clonotype ranks as large. This sequence joins TRBV20-1 and TRBJ2-7; 9 nucleotides agree with TRBD1. CDR1 and CDR2 (germline): DFQATT, SNEGSKA (reference sequence). Germline trimming cut 6 bases from V and 4 bases from J; bases unmatched to any gene: 10. CDR3 length: 14 residues. The CDR3: CSAAGTGFSYEQYF. The CDR3 nucleotides are TGCAGTGCGGCGGGGACAGGGTTTTCATACGAGCAGTACTTC.

This clonotype ranks as medium-sized (0.01 to 0.1%). This chain connects TRBV19 to TRBJ2-1; D is unclear. V lost 10 bases and J lost 6, with 10 bases in between. The CDR3 spans 11 residues. Germline V gene lookup returns CDR1 LNHDA and CDR2 SQIVND (reference sequence). Here the CDR3 reads CATLATNEQFF. The DNA of the CDR3 is TGTGCCACCCTCGCGACCAATGAGCAGTTCTTC.

Relative to its sample, this clonotype is hyperexpanded. The chain combines TRBV28 with TRBJ2-6; 8 bases fit TRBD1. CDR1 and CDR2 from the germline V gene are MDHEN and SYDVKM. V shed 10 bases and J 2 bases; nucleotides not matched to a gene: 4. CDR3 length: 14 residues. The DNA of the CDR3 is TGTGCCACAGACAGGGGCACTGGGGCCAACGTCCTGACTTTC. Translating it yields CATDRGTGANVLTF. The full variable domain, with the rest looked up from reference TRBV28 and TRBJ2-6, is DVKVTQSSRYLVKRTGEKVFLECVQDMDHENMFWYRQDPGLGLRLIYFSYDVKMKEKGDIPEGYSVSREKKERFSLILESASTNQTSMYLCATDRGTGANVLTFGAGSRLTVL.

By frequency in the sample, this clonotype is large. The V call is TRBV28, the J call TRBJ2-5; D is unclear. Trimming stripped 4 bases from V and 3 bases from J, with 24 bases between. This CDR3 region has 18 residues. The germline V gene encodes CDR1 MDHEN and CDR2 SYDVKM. The CDR3 DNA follows: TGTGCCAGCAGTTCCTACCAAGGACGGAAGCCGCTTGAAGAGACCCAGTACTTC. Translating gives CASSSYQGRKPLEETQYF.

By sample share, this clonotype is large. V gene TRBV12-5 combines with J gene TRBJ2-2; D might be TRBD2 (6 bases). The CDR3 covers 12 residues. The germline V and J ends were trimmed by 9 bases and 5 bases, with 10 bases remaining between them. Germline lookup yields CDR1 LGHNT and CDR2 FRNRAP. The CDR3 nucleotides are TGTGCTAGCCTCGGGGGTACCGGGGAGCTGTTTTTT. Residues: CASLGGTGELFF. The full variable domain, rest sourced from reference TRBV12-5 and TRBJ2-2, is DARVTQTPRHKVTEMGQEVTMRCQPILGHNTVFWYRQTMMQGLELLAYFRNRAPLDDSGMPKDRFSAEMPDATLATLKIQPSEPRDSAVYFCASLGGTGELFFGEGSRLTVL.

This clonotype is labeled large. Its ends do not fully match the called genes, so a read error is possible. The J gene is TRBJ2-1, the V gene TRBV29-1, with D perhaps being TRBD1 or TRBD2 (6 bases each). The CDR3 covers 13 residues. The germline V gene has CDR1 SQVTM and CDR2 ANQGSEA. The CDR3 sequence is CSVGAGEDNEQFF. DNA of the CDR3: TGCAGTGTTGGGGCAGGGGAGGACAATGAGCAGTTCTTC.

The chain joins TRBV28 to TRBJ2-3; D might be TRBD1 or TRBD2, each matching 5 bases. The CDR3 covers 17 residues. Trimming removed 7 bases from V and 0 bases from J, with 20 bases in between. Germline CDR1 and CDR2: MDHEN and SYDVKM. The CDR3 reads CASTQPPWGSSTDTQYF. CDR3 bases: TGTGCCAGCACCCAGCCGCCATGGGGGTCTAGCACAGATACGCAGTATTTT. Variable domain in full (rest from reference TRBV28 and TRBJ2-3): DVKVTQSSRYLVKRTGEKVFLECVQDMDHENMFWYRQDPGLGLRLIYFSYDVKMKEKGDIPEGYSVSREKKERFSLILESASTNQTSMYLCASTQPPWGSSTDTQYFGPGTRLTVL.

This clonotype came up a few times. The chain has TRBV6-2 or TRBV6-3 and TRBJ2-1, with 7 nucleotides matching TRBD1. V lost 5 bases, J lost 7 bases, and 2 bases stayed unmatched. From germline, CDR1 is MNHEY and CDR2 SVGEGT. The CDR3 consists of 12 residues. CDR3 in amino acids: CASSRQGNEQFF. DNA for the CDR3: TGTGCCAGCAGTCGACAGGGAAATGAGCAGTTCTTC.

This clonotype rates as large. The chain is built from TRBV29-1 and TRBJ2-1; 10 bases are a match to TRBD2. The CDR3 spans 16 residues. Germline V lookup: CDR1 SQVTM, CDR2 ANQGSEA. Unmatched junction bases numbered 12, after V lost 6 bases and J lost 4 bases. DNA for the CDR3: TGCAGCGTCTGTGGCCCCACTAGCGGGGTTTACAATGAGCAGTTCTTC. Its protein is CSVCGPTSGVYNEQFF.

This clonotype is categorized as large (0.1 to 1%). The chain links TRBV20-1 to TRBJ1-3; D ambiguous. CDR1 DFQATT and CDR2 SNEGSKA come from the germline V gene (reference sequence). The CDR3 is made up of 15 amino acids. The germline V and J ends were trimmed by 0 bases and 0 bases, with 9 bases remaining between them. The CDR3 DNA is TGCAGTGCTAGAGATGACACCCGCTCTGGAAACACCATATATTTT. This codes for CSARDDTRSGNTIYF.